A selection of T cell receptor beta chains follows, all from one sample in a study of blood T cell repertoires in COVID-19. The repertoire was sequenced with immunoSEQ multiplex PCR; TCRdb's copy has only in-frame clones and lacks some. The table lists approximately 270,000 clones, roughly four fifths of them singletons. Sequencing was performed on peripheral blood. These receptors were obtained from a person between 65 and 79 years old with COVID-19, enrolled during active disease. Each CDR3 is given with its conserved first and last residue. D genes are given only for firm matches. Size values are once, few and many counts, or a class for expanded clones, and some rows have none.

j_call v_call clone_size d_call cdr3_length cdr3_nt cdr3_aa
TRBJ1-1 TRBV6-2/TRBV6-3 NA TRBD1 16 TGTGCCAGCAGTTACCGCCCGGGACAGCTGAACACTGAAGCTTTCTTT CASSYRPGQLNTEAFF
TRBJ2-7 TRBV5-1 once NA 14 TGCGCCAGCAGCCCACGGACGGGACACTACGAGCAGTACTTC CASSPRTGHYEQYF
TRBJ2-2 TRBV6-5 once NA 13 TGTGCCAGCAACAGGGACGAGGCCGGGGAGCTGTTTTTT CASNRDEAGELFF
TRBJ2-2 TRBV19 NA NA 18 TGTGCCAGTAGTATAGCGAGATCGAGCAGGGCGAGCACCGGGGAGCTGTTTTTT CASSIARSSRASTGELFF
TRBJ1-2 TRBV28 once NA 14 TGTGCCAGCACCACCCTAGGGGGGGCCTATGGCTACACCTTC CASTTLGGAYGYTF
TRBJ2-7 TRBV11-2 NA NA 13 TGTGCCAGCAGCTTAGTTAGAGGTGGCGAGCAGTACTTC CASSLVRGGEQYF
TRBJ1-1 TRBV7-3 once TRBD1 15 TGTGCCAGCAGCTTAACCGGGACAGCCAACACTGAAGCTTTCTTT CASSLTGTANTEAFF
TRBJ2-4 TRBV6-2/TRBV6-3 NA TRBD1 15 TGTGCCAGCAGCCCGGCGGACAGGCCACAAAACATTCAGTACTTC CASSPADRPQNIQYF
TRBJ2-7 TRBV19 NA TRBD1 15 TGTGCCAGTAGTAAGGGGACAGGCCCCACCTACGAGCAGTACTTC CASSKGTGPTYEQYF
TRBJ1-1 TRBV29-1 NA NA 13 TGCAGCGTCTCCTTCACATGGGAGTCTGAAGCTTTCTTT CSVSFTWESEAFF
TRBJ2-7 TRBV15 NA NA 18 TGTGCCACCAGCAGAAATTTTTTGACGACAGGGAGGAGCGGCGAGCAGTACTTC CATSRNFLTTGRSGEQYF
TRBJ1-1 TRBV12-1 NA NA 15 TGTGCCAGCAGCTTTTGGACAGAGATGAACACTGAAGCTTTCTTT CASSFWTEMNTEAFF
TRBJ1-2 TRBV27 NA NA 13 TGTGCCAGCAGGGGGGCAGGAGACTATGGCTACACCTTC CASRGAGDYGYTF
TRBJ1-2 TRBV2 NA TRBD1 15 TGTGCCAGCAGAGACCTGGGGACAGTCCGCTATGGCTACACCTTC CASRDLGTVRYGYTF
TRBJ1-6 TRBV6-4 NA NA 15 TGTGCCAGCAGTGAGAATTCGGGAATCGGCTCACCCCTCCACTTT CASSENSGIGSPLHF
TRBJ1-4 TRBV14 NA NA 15 TGTGCCAGCAGCCGAATGGAGCCAACTAATGAAAAACTGTTTTTT CASSRMEPTNEKLFF
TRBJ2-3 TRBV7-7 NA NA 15 TGTGCCAGCAGCTTAGGAGGGTCTATGGCGGATACGCAGTATTTT CASSLGGSMADTQYF
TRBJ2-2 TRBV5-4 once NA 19 TGTGCCAGCAGCTTTAAAGGATCACGGCCGGGGTATAACACCGGGGAGCTGTTTTTT CASSFKGSRPGYNTGELFF
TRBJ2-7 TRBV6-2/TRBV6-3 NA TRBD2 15 TGTGCCAGCAGGCCTCTAGCGGACCCTTCCTACGAGCAGTACTTC CASRPLADPSYEQYF
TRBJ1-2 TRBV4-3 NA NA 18 TGCGCCAGCAGCCAAGATGGGGGGGCGGGGGCTGCTAACTATGGCTACACCTTC CASSQDGGAGAANYGYTF
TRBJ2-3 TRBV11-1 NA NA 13 TGTGCCAGCAGCTTTTCTGCTCGGGATACGCAGTATTTT CASSFSARDTQYF
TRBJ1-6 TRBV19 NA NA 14 TGTGCCAGTAGCCCGAACAGGGTGGAGTCACCCCTCCACTTT CASSPNRVESPLHF
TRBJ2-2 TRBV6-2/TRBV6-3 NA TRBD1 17 TGTGCCAGCAGTTCATACAGGGGGCGAACTGTCACCGGGGAGCTGTTTTTT CASSSYRGRTVTGELFF
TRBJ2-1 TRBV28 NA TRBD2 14 TGTGCCAGCACCTCTTTGAGCGGGAGGAATGAGCAGTTCTTC CASTSLSGRNEQFF
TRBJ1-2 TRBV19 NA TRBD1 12 TGTGCCGCCCGACAGGGAAAGGGTGGCTACACCTTC CAARQGKGGYTF
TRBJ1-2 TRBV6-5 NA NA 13 TGTGCCAGCATCGGGGGGGCGGGCTATGGCTACACCTTC CASIGGAGYGYTF
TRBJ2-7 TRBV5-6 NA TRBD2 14 TGTGCCAGCAGCTTGGAGACCGGGAGGTACGAGCAGTACTTC CASSLETGRYEQYF
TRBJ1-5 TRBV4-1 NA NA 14 TGCGCCAGCAGCCATCAGGGTTTAAATCAGCCCCAGCATTTT CASSHQGLNQPQHF
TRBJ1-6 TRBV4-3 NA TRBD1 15 TGCGCCAGCAGCCAAGAGACAGGGTGGAATTCACCCCTCCACTTT CASSQETGWNSPLHF
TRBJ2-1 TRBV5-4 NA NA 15 TGTGCCAGCAGCCTGACTAGTGGCTCCTACAATGAGCAGTTCTTC CASSLTSGSYNEQFF
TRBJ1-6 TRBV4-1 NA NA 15 TGCGCCAGCAGCTATCGACACGGATATAATTCACCCCTCCACTTT CASSYRHGYNSPLHF
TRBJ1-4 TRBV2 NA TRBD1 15 TGTGCCAGCAGGACAGGGGTGGGAAGTCGTGAAAAACTGTTTTTT CASRTGVGSREKLFF
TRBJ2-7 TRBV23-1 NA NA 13 TGCGCCAGCCGGGGGGCTCCCCCGTACGAGCAGTACTTC CASRGAPPYEQYF
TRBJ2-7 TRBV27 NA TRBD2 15 TGTGCCAGCAGTAACACGGGACTATTCTCCTACGAGCAGTACTTC CASSNTGLFSYEQYF
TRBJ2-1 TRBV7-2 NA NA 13 TGTGCCAGCAGCTTAATCAGGGGCGGGGAGCAGTTCTTC CASSLIRGGEQFF
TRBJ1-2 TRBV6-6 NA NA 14 TGTGCCAGCTCGCTTAAGTTAGCTAACTATGGCTACACCTTC CASSLKLANYGYTF
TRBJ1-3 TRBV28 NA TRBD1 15 TGTGCCAGCAGTCCACTACAGGGGTACTTGAACACCATATATTTT CASSPLQGYLNTIYF
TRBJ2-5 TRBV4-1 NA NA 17 TGCGCCAGCAGCATACGGCAGACTGGGGGGACCGGGGAGACCCAGTACTTC CASSIRQTGGTGETQYF
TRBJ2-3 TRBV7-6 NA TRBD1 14 TGTGCCAGCAGCCTCAAGGACAGGACAGATACGCAGTATTTT CASSLKDRTDTQYF
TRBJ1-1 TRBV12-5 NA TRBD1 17 TGTGCTAGTGGTTTGGTACGCGGTGGGACAGGGTACACTGAAGCTTTCTTT CASGLVRGGTGYTEAFF
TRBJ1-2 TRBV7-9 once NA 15 TGTGCCAGCAGCGACCGCAGGGGAGCTAACTATGGCTACACCTTC CASSDRRGANYGYTF
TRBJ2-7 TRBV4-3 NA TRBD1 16 TGCGCCAGCAGCCAAGCCCCTGACAGGGATACCTACGAGCAGTACTTC CASSQAPDRDTYEQYF
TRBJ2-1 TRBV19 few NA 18 TGTGCCAGTAGTAAAAAGGGTGGTGGGGGGGCCTCCTACAATGAGCAGTTCTTC CASSKKGGGGASYNEQFF
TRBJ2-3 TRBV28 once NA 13 TGTGCCAGCAGTTTATGGTCTCCAGATACGCAGTATTTT CASSLWSPDTQYF
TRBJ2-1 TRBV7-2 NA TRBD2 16 TGTGCCAGCAGCCCCCAGGCACTAGCGGGGAACAATGAGCAGTTCTTC CASSPQALAGNNEQFF
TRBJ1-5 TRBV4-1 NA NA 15 TGCGCCAGCAGCCAAACAGACAGGATCAATCAGCCCCAGCATTTT CASSQTDRINQPQHF
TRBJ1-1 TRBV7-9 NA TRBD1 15 TGTGCCAGCAGCCAGCGGACAGGCAGGAGGGCTGAAGCTTTCTTT CASSQRTGRRAEAFF
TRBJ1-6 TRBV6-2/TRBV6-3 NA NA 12 TGTGCCAGCAGTCTGGAGTACTCACCCCTCCACTTT CASSLEYSPLHF
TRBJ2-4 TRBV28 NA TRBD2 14 TGTGCCAGCAGTTTAGCGCTGGGGGGGAACATTCAGTACTTC CASSLALGGNIQYF
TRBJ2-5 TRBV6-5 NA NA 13 TGTGCCTGCTCCAGGGTATGGTCTGAGACCCAGTACTTC CACSRVWSETQYF